The TCR beta chain described here comes from a study of OX40 agonist ivuxolimab in advanced cancers. Regarding the complete study: Ivuxolimab was a fully human IgG2 agonistic monoclonal antibody targeting the costimulatory receptor OX40 (CD134). Of the approximately 50 dose-escalation patients, hepatocellular carcinoma was present in approximately 20, melanoma in approximately 15, renal cell carcinoma in 9 and head and neck cancer in 9. The paper reports the monotherapy dose-escalation portion (N of about 51 patients) of the phase I ivuxolimab trial. The point of sequencing TCRbeta in the periphery was to test whether ivuxolimab changed TCR sequence diversity and drove clonal T-cell expansion. In the dose-escalation cohort, around 80% of patients were male, and the mean age was around 65 years with a range of roughly 23 to 90. Partial responses occurred in three dose-escalation patients: two with cutaneous melanoma and one with hepatocellular carcinoma. Prior anti-PD-1, anti-PD-L1 or anti-CTLA-4 therapy was permitted, and checkpoint inhibitors had been received by roughly two fifths of dose-escalation patients. Intravenous ivuxolimab was administered to patients every 2 weeks at six dose levels: 0.01, 0.1, 0.3, 1.5, 3 and 10 mg/kg.

Of note for this clone: Its recognized antigen is unknown. Within one base of it there is no much larger clone, and no base qualities were kept.

For sequencing of the TCRbeta CDR3 region, genomic DNA was extracted from the sorted cells. The immunoSEQ Assay was used for sequencing of TCRbeta CDR3 regions. Here the immuneACCESS table is served through TCRdb, limited to in-frame sequences with V and J called. Missing clones are a known gap in these copies; in checked studies unresolved V genes cover under half, and the rest lacks a known reason. The sample contains tens of thousands of clones, about 76% of them found a single time. The top ten constitute around 1.4% of the sample. In the germline V gene, CDR1 corresponds to MNHEY and CDR2 to SVGAGI. From its cysteine to its phenylalanine, the CDR3 spans 15 amino acids. Of all the DNA, just the CDR3 is kept, 45 bases in frame from base 1. V is cut by 0 bases and J by 10 bases, and the space between the germline ends is 13 bases. Patients with autoimmune disease history or receiving systemic immunosuppression were excluded from the trial. Peripheral blood for TCR sequencing was drawn from every dose cohort at baseline, at cycle 4 day 1 and at cycle 7 day 1. Samples were obtained from an open-label, multicenter, first-in-human phase I dose-escalation trial of ivuxolimab. The trial enrolled adults with locally advanced or metastatic head and neck squamous cell, hepatocellular, melanoma or renal cell carcinoma. Before TCR sequencing, CD4+ T cells and CD8+ T cells were sorted from peripheral blood as separate populations.

What the study reported, not specific to this receptor: In the 0.1-3.0 mg/kg groups, partial responders had among the lowest normalized peripheral clonal expansion, particularly in CD8+ T cells. Antigen specificity was not determined for the clonally expanded peripheral T cells. After ivuxolimab, expanded clones were on average more numerous among CD8+ T cells than among CD4+ T cells. At doses of 0.1 to 3.0 mg/kg, clonal expansion of both CD4+ and CD8+ T cells in blood was seen between baseline and week 6. Low levels of normalized T-cell clonal expansion were also seen in some patients who did not respond.

This receptor was obtained from an adult with an advanced solid tumor such as melanoma, head and neck, liver or kidney cancer. This chain is built from TRBV6-5 and TRBJ1-6; a weak D assignment points to TRBD1 (5 bases agree). The sample consisted of CD4+ or CD8+ T cells sorted from blood, taken in a trial of the OX40 agonist ivuxolimab. At the DNA level, the sequence is TGTGCCAGCAGTTACTCGGGGCAGGGACGGTCACCCCTCCACTTT. It is translated as CASSYSGQGRSPLHF.